This TCR beta chain originates from a study of shared clonotypes between healthy human individuals. About the study: A donor's plate count was three for CD4 naive and three for CD4 memory; CD8 naive had two and CD8 memory one.

Comments on this clone: Its antigen remains unidentified.

Original analysis: Junction-only sequences without quality scores came from ImmunoSEQ, so filtering differed. Sequencing was performed with immunoSEQ multiplex PCR; in TCRdb, only in-frame clones are kept and a portion is missing. V and J calls and clone size are given by that table; D and trimming were obtained from the DNA. The sample holds more than 500,000 clones, 95% to 96% seen once. Study-wide points: Against clonotypes common to all four donors, non-shared ones had lower generation probabilities.

The source material was naive CD4+ T cells sorted from blood. As to subset: CD45RA+ positively selected. This receptor was identified in a woman aged 25 to 39 in good health.

The DNA for the CDR3 is TGTGCCAGTAGTACAGGGACCGCGCGGGGTTGGGAGACCCAGTACTTC. Translation: CASSTGTARGWETQYF. The chain combines TRBV19 with TRBJ2-5; TRBD2 is a possible D gene (6 bases). V was shortened by 4 bases and J by 5 bases, with 20 bases between the two germline ends. CDR1 and CDR2 from the germline V gene are LNHDA and SQIVND (reference sequence). CDR3 length: 16 residues.